The following is a T cell receptor (beta chain) sequence with its context. Sequencing was performed with immunoSEQ multiplex PCR; in TCRdb, only in-frame clones are kept and a portion is missing. The repertoire holds just under 150,000 clones, more than 85% seen once, with roughly 3.1% in the top ten. The data derive from a study of control samples from healthy donors and cancer patients. The CDR3 runs to 13 residues. Germline-derived CDR1 and CDR2 are SGHTA and FQGNSA. Deletions cut 1 base from V and 4 bases from J, with 7 bases between. The sequenced material came from blood. The TCR was taken from a man in his thirties or forties in good health. V gene TRBV7-2 combines with J gene TRBJ1-2; no definite D call. In DNA form, the CDR3 reads TGTGCCAGCAGCTTAGAGTACAGCTATGGCTACACCTTC. Translation: CASSLEYSYGYTF.